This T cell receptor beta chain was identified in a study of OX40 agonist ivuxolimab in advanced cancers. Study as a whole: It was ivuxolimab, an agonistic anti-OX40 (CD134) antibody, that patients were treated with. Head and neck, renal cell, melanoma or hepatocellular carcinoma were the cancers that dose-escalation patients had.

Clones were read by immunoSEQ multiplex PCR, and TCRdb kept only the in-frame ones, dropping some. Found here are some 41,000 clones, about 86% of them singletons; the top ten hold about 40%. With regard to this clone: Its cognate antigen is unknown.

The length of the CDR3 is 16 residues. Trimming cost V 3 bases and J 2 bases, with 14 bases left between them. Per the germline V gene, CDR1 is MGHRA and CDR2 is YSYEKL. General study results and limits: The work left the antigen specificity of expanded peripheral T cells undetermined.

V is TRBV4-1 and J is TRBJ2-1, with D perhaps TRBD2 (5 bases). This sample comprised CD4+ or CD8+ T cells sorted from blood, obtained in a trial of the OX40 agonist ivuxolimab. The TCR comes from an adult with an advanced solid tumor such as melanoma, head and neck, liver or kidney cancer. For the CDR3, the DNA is TGCGCCAGCAGCCAGAAAGAGGGAGATCCCTACAATGAGCAGTTCTTC. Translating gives CASSQKEGDPYNEQFF.